The T cell receptor (beta chain) described here comes from a study of OX40 agonist ivuxolimab in advanced cancers. General study points: In a subset of nonresponders, normalized T-cell clonal expansion was also low. Researchers did not determine the expanded peripheral T cells' antigen specificity. On average, a greater number of expanded clones characterised CD8+ T cells relative to CD4+.

As to this clone: As yet, its antigen is unknown.

The data were produced by immunoSEQ multiplex PCR, yet TCRdb's version contains in-frame clones alone and is incomplete. The sample contains tens of thousands of clones, 88% of which appear only once. Germline CDR1 is MNHEY and CDR2 is SVGAGI. The CDR3 runs to 14 residues. The V end was cut by 6 bases, the J end by 3 bases, with 12 bases between. Anyone with autoimmune disease history or systemic immunosuppression was excluded. Sequenced material: CD4+ or CD8+ T cells sorted from blood, taken in a trial of the OX40 agonist ivuxolimab. The chain uses TRBV6-5 and TRBJ1-5, with TRBD1 as a possible D gene (5 bases). The TCR comes from an adult with an advanced solid tumor such as melanoma, head and neck, liver or kidney cancer. The CDR3, as DNA: TGTGCCAGCAGGCATAGGGGTTTCAATCAGCCCCAGCATTTT. Its translation: CASRHRGFNQPQHF.